One T cell receptor (beta chain) is described in this entry. This entry comes from a study of technical replicates of blood from four donors. Method: immunoSEQ multiplex PCR; TCRdb's copy keeps in-frame clones and lacks some. The data contain about 79,000 clones, more than 85% of them singletons. CDR1 SEHNR and CDR2 FQNEAQ come from the germline V gene (reference sequence). This CDR3 has 15 residues. V gave up 2 bases and J gave up 0 bases, with 8 bases separating them. The clonotype was recovered from a human donor in good health. Some clones in this sample may be carry-over from other donors' samples. The V call is TRBV7-9, the J call TRBJ2-1, with D tentatively TRBD2 (6 bases). Sequences were obtained from T cells isolated from PBMCs. This CDR3 is CASSLWGGSYNEQFF. CDR3 in DNA: TGTGCCAGCAGCTTATGGGGAGGCTCCTACAATGAGCAGTTCTTC. Looking up the rest from reference TRBV7-9 and TRBJ2-1 gives the full variable domain: DTGVSQNPRHKITKRGQNVTFRCDPISEHNRLYWYRQTLGQGPEFLTYFQNEAQLEKSRLLSDRFSAERPKGSFSTLEIQRTEQGDSAMYLCASSLWGGSYNEQFFGPGTRLTVL.